This T cell receptor (beta chain) was identified in a study of beta chain features in type 1 diabetes. Overall study: When patients were set against healthy donors, age, gender and cell yields were similar.

As to this clone: Its antigen remains unidentified.

Populations isolated by sorting all had purity greater than 98%. Study-level findings and limits: All four CD4+ subsets from Type 1 diabetes patients carried moderately but significantly shorter TCRB CDR3s. For cells with high TCR expression, cDNA sequencing could yield over-representation.

Per the germline V gene, CDR1 is LNHNV and CDR2 is YYDKDF (reference sequence). Germline trimming cut 5 bases from V and 4 bases from J; bases unmatched to any gene: 11. The CDR3 loop spans 16 amino acids. Sequenced material consisted of expressed TCRB transcripts (all of the isolated RNA was reverse transcribed). Repertoires were generated with immunoSEQ multiplex PCR, while TCRdb's copy carries only in-frame clones and drops some. Here the sample spans hundreds of thousands of clones, 15% being singletons. The chain couples TRBV15 to TRBJ2-3; 8 positions agree with TRBD2. The source of this sequence is a young man with type 1 diabetes. Material: naive CD4+ T cells from blood. CDR3 sequence reads: CATSVGAGVGSDTQYF. In nucleotides, the CDR3 is TGTGCCACCAGCGTCGGAGCGGGAGTAGGCTCAGATACGCAGTATTTT.